This T cell receptor (beta chain) emerged from a study of molecular identifiers for immune sequencing clone quantification. A note on this clonotype: No antigen is known for it.

Study-level points and caveats: In cases of identical TCR molecules sharing a barcode, highly expanded clone sizes could be underestimated.

TCRdb re-called the PCR reads through MiXCR, storing one row per CDR3 protein. The sample contains fewer than 350,000 distinct CDR3 sequences, 24% of which appear only once. The CDR3 runs 18 residues. Trimming stripped 6 bases from V and 3 bases from J, with 26 bases between. Per germline, CDR1 LNHNV and CDR2 YYDKDF (reference sequence). When naive CD8 T cells were sorted, they were gated as CD8+CD4-CCR7+CD45RA+. The source is a human donor in good health. Some libraries in this study had Jurkat cell RNA spiked in. The specimen was naive CD8+ T cells from blood, with Jurkat cell RNA spiked in. Regarding subset: FACS-sorted CD8+CD4-CCR7+CD45RA+ naive T cells. This chain joins TRBV15 and TRBJ1-1; D may be TRBD1 (6 bases). The CDR3 spells CATREAGGYTMMHTEAFF. The CDR3 bases are TGTGCCACCAGGGAAGCGGGGGGCTACACGATGATGCACACTGAAGCTTTCTTT.